This T cell receptor (beta chain) was sequenced during a study of T cell repertoires in ileal Crohn's disease. Study at large: About half received postoperative treatment, around ten with thiopurines and around 18 anti-TNF.

The CDR3 extends over 14 amino acids. The V gene end was trimmed by 1 base and the J gene end by 7 bases; junction bases not matched to a gene: 5. The germline V gene encodes CDR1 SNHLY and CDR2 FYNNEI. TCRdb's table, derived via immunoSEQ multiplex PCR, lists solely in-frame clones and lacks some. The repertoire consists of about 14,000 clones, with roughly 80% occurring once and the leading ten covering 6% to 7%. The rearrangement links TRBV2 to TRBJ1-1, with 8 bases that match TRBD1. The receptor's source is an adult with Crohn's disease. The sequencing sample was made of ileal tissue. The CDR3 sequence: CASSEGQGSFEAFF. DNA for the CDR3: TGTGCCAGCAGTGAAGGACAGGGGTCTTTTGAAGCTTTCTTT.